Below, 29 T cell receptor beta chains from the same sample are listed, as sequenced in a study of blood T cell repertoires in COVID-19 (dated by TCRdb to the early 2020s). Library prep was done by the immunoSEQ multiplex PCR assay. The table comes from immuneACCESS by way of TCRdb, which keeps in-frame sequences with V and J called. Part of the clones is missing from these tables; in studies checked, under half for an unresolved V gene and the rest for unknown reasons. In this sample the table shows roughly 250,000 clones, roughly 93% of which occur a single time. The ten biggest clones cover about 2.3% of the sample. The sequencing sample was made of PBMCs or T cells enriched from blood (not recorded which). The source is a woman in her thirties or forties with acute COVID-19.

This clone was seen once. The chain combines TRBV5-4 with TRBJ1-1, with 8 nucleotides matching TRBD1. From germline, CDR1 is SGHNT and CDR2 YYREEE (reference sequence). Unmatched junction bases numbered 7, after V lost 3 bases and J lost 3 bases. The CDR3 length is 15 residues. The CDR3 coding sequence is TGTGCCAGCAGCTCAGGGGGCATCTTGGACACTGAAGCTTTCTTT. It yields the protein CASSSGGILDTEAFF.

The rearrangement joins TRBV9 to TRBJ1-1; the D gene is possibly TRBD1 (5 bases). Trimming removed 0 bases from V and 3 bases from J, with 12 bases in between. Germline-derived CDR1 and CDR2 are SGDLS and YYNGEE. The CDR3 loop spans 15 amino acids. The CDR3 protein is CASSVASSGHTEAFF. Written as DNA, the CDR3 is TGTGCCAGCAGCGTAGCCTCATCAGGGCACACTGAAGCTTTCTTT.

CDR3 protein: CASSSGTGNYEQYF. The CDR3 DNA reads TGTGCCAGCAGTTCTGGGACAGGGAACTACGAGCAGTACTTC. This rearrangement joins TRBV2 to TRBJ2-7; 9 nucleotides agree with TRBD1. The CDR3 consists of 14 residues. Germline V gene lookup returns CDR1 SNHLY and CDR2 FYNNEI. V lost 5 bases to trimming and J lost 3 bases; unmatched junction nucleotides: 5.

The chain carries TRBV27 and TRBJ2-5, with 9 bases matching TRBD2. Losses at the gene ends were 0 bases for V and 5 bases for J; bases not matched to a gene: 4. There are 15 residues in the CDR3. Germline CDR1 is MNHEY and CDR2 is SMNVEV (reference sequence). The CDR3 DNA follows: TGTGCCAGCAGTTTATCGTATAGCGGGAGCGAGACCCAGTACTTC. Translated, it gives CASSLSYSGSETQYF.

This chain joins TRBV2 and TRBJ2-1; 7 nucleotides match TRBD1. The junction had 5 bases not matched to a gene; V was cut back by 6 bases and J by 0 bases. CDR1 and CDR2 from the germline V gene are SNHLY and FYNNEI. This CDR3 spans 15 amino acids. Written as DNA, the CDR3 is TGTGCCAGCAGACCTACAGGGGCCTCCTACAATGAGCAGTTCTTC. Protein product: CASRPTGASYNEQFF.

The rearrangement joins TRBV2 to TRBJ2-1; TRBD2 matches at 9 bases. The CDR3 is 15 amino acids. After removal of 3 bases from V and 10 bases from J, the junction contained 10 bases not matched to a gene. CDR1 and CDR2 (germline): SNHLY, FYNNEI. The CDR3 reads CASSDGTGLAGEQFF. DNA of the CDR3: TGTGCCAGCAGTGATGGAACGGGACTAGCAGGGGAGCAGTTCTTC.

The chain couples TRBV3-1 (or the pseudogene TRBV3-2) to TRBJ2-1, with D perhaps matching TRBD2 (5 bases). The CDR3 has 16 amino acids. In germline, CDR1 is LGHDT, CDR2 YNNKEL (reference sequence). The V gene lost 0 bases and the J gene lost 7 bases, with 16 bases spanning the gap. The CDR3 DNA sequence: TGTGCCAGCAGCCAAGATGGAGCTCAACCGGGGAATGAGCAGTTCTTC. Its translation: CASSQDGAQPGNEQFF.

The chain carries TRBV30 and TRBJ1-1, with 7 bases lining up with TRBD1. With V trimmed by 5 bases and J by 3 bases, 6 bases remained unmatched. Germline V gene lookup returns CDR1 GTSNPN and CDR2 SVGIG (reference sequence). The CDR3 is 13 amino acids. CDR3 protein: CAWDRESHTEAFF. CDR3 sequence (DNA): TGTGCCTGGGACAGGGAGTCACACACTGAAGCTTTCTTT.

The V gene is TRBV6-4, the J gene TRBJ1-6, with 7 bases fitting TRBD1. The germline V gene encodes CDR1 MRHNA and CDR2 SNTAGT. V was clipped by 2 bases and J by 5 bases; unmatched bases: 18. This CDR3 contains 20 residues. The CDR3 DNA sequence: TGTGCCAGCAGTGACCGCGCTATCTCTCCCGGGACAGCTGATAATTCACCCCTCCACTTT. This codes for CASSDRAISPGTADNSPLHF.

The J gene is TRBJ1-4, the V gene TRBV4-1, with TRBD1 matching 9 bases. V was pared by 0 bases and J by 8 bases, with 16 bases of the junction left unmatched. CDR1 and CDR2 from the germline V gene are MGHRA and YSYEKL. This CDR3 is 19 amino acids long. The CDR3 DNA reads as TGCGCCAGCAGCCAAGATCCGACCATCCGGGACAGGGATGTCGAAAAACTGTTTTTT. It translates to CASSQDPTIRDRDVEKLFF.

V usage is TRBV19 and J usage is TRBJ2-3; possibly TRBD1 for D (5 bases). V lost 6 bases, J lost 0 bases, and 10 bases lay in between. Germline V gives CDR1 LNHDA, CDR2 SQIVND (reference sequence). This CDR3 comprises 14 residues. This CDR3 reads CASSRASSTDTQYF. As DNA, the CDR3 is TGTGCCAGTAGCAGGGCCTCTAGCACAGATACGCAGTATTTT.

The DNA for the CDR3 is TGTGCCAGTAGTACCAGTCGAGGTGGTGGCTACACCTTC. Residues: CASSTSRGGGYTF. The rearrangement uses TRBV19 and TRBJ1-2; no reliable D call. Trimming removed 4 bases from V and 7 bases from J, with 13 bases in between. The length of the CDR3 is 13 residues. Germline values: CDR1 LNHDA, CDR2 SQIVND (reference sequence).

The genes are TRBV9 and TRBJ2-1; 7 positions agree with TRBD1. The junction had 4 bases not matched to a gene; V was cut back by 4 bases and J by 0 bases. This CDR3 is built from 15 residues. Germline lookup yields CDR1 SGDLS and CDR2 YYNGEE. The CDR3 protein is CASSTTGSSYNEQFF. For the CDR3, the DNA is TGTGCCAGCAGCACGACAGGGAGCTCCTACAATGAGCAGTTCTTC.

V and J are TRBV28 and TRBJ1-2; 10 nucleotides align to TRBD1. CDR3 length equals 15 residues. The germline V gene encodes CDR1 MDHEN and CDR2 SYDVKM. J was trimmed by 3 bases and V by 5 bases; bases with no gene match: 6. CDR3 sequence: CASSTSGTGDYGYTF. CDR3 sequence (DNA): TGTGCCAGCAGTACCTCCGGGACAGGGGACTATGGCTACACCTTC.

The chain links TRBV18 to TRBJ2-7, with 8 bases fitting TRBD1. Trimming took 0 bases from V and 7 from J; bases not matched to a gene: 11. Per germline, CDR1 KGHSH and CDR2 LQKENI. The CDR3 loop spans 16 amino acids. CDR3 nucleotides: TGTGCCAGCTCACCACCGAGTCTTGACAGGGGAGGTGAGCAGTACTTC. Amino acids: CASSPPSLDRGGEQYF.

This chain joins TRBV5-6 and TRBJ2-7, with 9 bases matching TRBD1. CDR3 length equals 13 residues. Germline V gene data show CDR1 as SGHDT and CDR2 as YYEEEE. The junction had 4 bases not matched to a gene; V was cut back by 4 bases and J by 5 bases. The CDR3, as DNA: TGTGCCAGCAGCCGAACAGGGGGCAACGAGCAGTACTTC. It codes for CASSRTGGNEQYF.

The chain is built from TRBV7-9 and TRBJ1-1; 10 bases map to TRBD1. V dropped 6 bases and J dropped 2; count of bases not matched to a gene: 3. Per germline, CDR1 SEHNR and CDR2 FQNEAQ (reference sequence). The CDR3 is 14 amino acids. The CDR3, as DNA: TGTGCCAGCAGGAGGGACAGGGGAAACACTGAAGCTTTCTTT. Its translation: CASRRDRGNTEAFF. Together with reference TRBV7-9 and TRBJ1-1, the CDR3 gives the full variable domain: DTGVSQNPRHKITKRGQNVTFRCDPISEHNRLYWYRQTLGQGPEFLTYFQNEAQLEKSRLLSDRFSAERPKGSFSTLEIQRTEQGDSAMYLCASRRDRGNTEAFFGQGTRLTVV.

V gene TRBV7-9 combines with J gene TRBJ2-2, with 7 bases that match TRBD1. Germline V gene data show CDR1 as SEHNR and CDR2 as FQNEAQ (reference sequence). J was trimmed by 4 bases and V by 4 bases; bases with no gene match: 3. This CDR3 is 14 amino acids long. CDR3 DNA sequence: TGTGCCAGCAGCTCGAGACAGGGCACCGGGGAGCTGTTTTTT. This translates into CASSSRQGTGELFF.

This clone was observed once. The chain carries TRBV28 and TRBJ1-6; 7 bases are a match to TRBD1. With V trimmed by 4 bases and J by 4 bases, 4 bases remained unmatched. The CDR3 loop spans 15 amino acids. Germline loops: CDR1 MDHEN, CDR2 SYDVKM. CDR3 sequence: CASSSRQGYNSPLHF. CDR3 nucleotides: TGTGCCAGCAGTTCCCGACAGGGTTATAATTCACCCCTCCACTTT.

J is TRBJ2-7 and V is TRBV11-3, with D possibly TRBD1 on 5 matching bases. CDR3 length: 13 amino acids. The V end lost 5 bases, the J end lost 3 bases, and 11 bases lay between the germline ends. Per the germline V gene, CDR1 is SGHNT and CDR2 is YENEEA. The CDR3 sequence is CASSRGRDYEQYF. CDR3 coding DNA: TGTGCCAGCAGCCGAGGCAGGGACTACGAGCAGTACTTC.

The V and J genes are TRBV11-2 and TRBJ1-6; 8 bases are shared with TRBD1. The ends lost 1 base at V and 8 bases at J; junction bases unmatched: 4. The CDR3 runs 15 residues. The germline CDR1 and CDR2 sequences are SGHAT and FQNNGV. The CDR3 region is CASSLGGQGYSPLHF. The CDR3 DNA sequence: TGTGCCAGCAGCTTAGGTGGACAGGGCTATTCACCCCTCCACTTT. Variable domain in full (rest from reference TRBV11-2 and TRBJ1-6): EAGVAQSPRYKIIEKRQSVAFWCNPISGHATLYWYQQILGQGPKLLIQFQNNGVVDDSQLPKDRFSAERLKGVDSTLKIQPAKLEDSAVYLCASSLGGQGYSPLHFGNGTRLTVT.

This clone was seen only once. The rearrangement joins TRBV4-3 to TRBJ1-4; D possibly corresponds to TRBD1 (6 bases). Germline V gene data show CDR1 as LGHNA and CDR2 as YSLEER. This CDR3 spans 16 amino acids. V shed 1 base and J shed 3 bases, with 12 bases lying between them. CDR3 protein: CASSQGPRTANEKLFF. Here the CDR3 DNA reads TGCGCCAGCAGCCAAGGTCCGCGGACAGCTAATGAAAAACTGTTTTTT.

The V and J genes are TRBV18 and TRBJ2-3; TRBD1 matches at 8 bases. In germline, CDR1 is KGHSH, CDR2 LQKENI. The V gene end was trimmed by 5 bases and the J gene end by 0 bases; junction bases not matched to a gene: 7. This CDR3 has 16 residues. The CDR3 DNA reads TGTGCCAGCTCAGACACAGGGGGATCTAGCACAGATACGCAGTATTTT. Amino acids: CASSDTGGSSTDTQYF.

This sequence joins TRBV5-1 and TRBJ2-3; TRBD2 aligns across 8 bases. J lost 2 bases, V lost 6 bases, and 14 bases had no gene match. CDR3 length: 17 residues. Germline CDR1 reads SGHRS; CDR2 reads YFSETQ. CDR3 sequence reads: CASTRPDGRAPTDTQYF. Here the CDR3 DNA reads TGCGCCAGCACCCGGCCCGACGGGAGGGCCCCCACAGATACGCAGTATTTT.

The chain joins TRBV30 to TRBJ2-3; 8 nucleotides line up with TRBD1. V shed 1 base, J shed 1 base, and the junction held 1 base outside the gene matches. CDR1 is GTSNPN and CDR2 is SVGIG in the germline V gene (reference sequence). This CDR3 is built from 14 residues. The CDR3 coding sequence is TGTGCCTGGAGTGGCAGGGGGCGCACAGATACGCAGTATTTT. Protein: CAWSGRGRTDTQYF.

This chain joins TRBV5-4 and TRBJ2-5; tentatively, D is TRBD2 (5 bases). With 0 bases removed from V and 1 base from J, the gap between germline ends came to 10 bases. Germline-derived CDR1 and CDR2 are SGHNT and YYREEE (reference sequence). The CDR3 is 15 residues long. The CDR3 loop reads CASSLGVAIQETQYF. For the CDR3, the DNA is TGTGCCAGCAGCTTGGGGGTAGCGATCCAAGAGACCCAGTACTTC.

The chain carries TRBV30 and TRBJ2-1, with 10 bases matching TRBD2. J gave up 2 bases and V 3 bases, and 10 bases lay outside the gene matches. Germline V gene data show CDR1 as GTSNPN and CDR2 as SVGIG (reference sequence). The length of the CDR3 is 17 residues. In DNA, the CDR3 is TGTGCCTGGAGGGGCCCTACTAGCGGGATAACCTACAATGAGCAGTTCTTC. It codes for CAWRGPTSGITYNEQFF.

The V call is TRBV18, the J call TRBJ2-1; D perhaps matches TRBD1 (5 bases). Germline V gene data show CDR1 as KGHSH and CDR2 as LQKENI. V dropped 5 bases and J dropped 9 bases, with 8 bases sitting between them. CDR3 length equals 11 residues. The CDR3 here is CASSATGEQFF. The CDR3 DNA follows: TGTGCCAGCTCAGCTACAGGTGAGCAGTTCTTC.

This clone was detected a few times. CDR3 bases: TGTGCCAGCAGCCAGGACCTGGGACAGGGTATGGAGACCCAGTACTTC. It translates to CASSQDLGQGMETQYF. V and J are TRBV4-2 and TRBJ2-5; 9 bases match TRBD1. Germline V lookup: CDR1 LGHNA, CDR2 YNFKEQ. Trimming cost V 3 bases and J 5 bases; bases outside gene matches: 10. This CDR3 is built from 16 residues.